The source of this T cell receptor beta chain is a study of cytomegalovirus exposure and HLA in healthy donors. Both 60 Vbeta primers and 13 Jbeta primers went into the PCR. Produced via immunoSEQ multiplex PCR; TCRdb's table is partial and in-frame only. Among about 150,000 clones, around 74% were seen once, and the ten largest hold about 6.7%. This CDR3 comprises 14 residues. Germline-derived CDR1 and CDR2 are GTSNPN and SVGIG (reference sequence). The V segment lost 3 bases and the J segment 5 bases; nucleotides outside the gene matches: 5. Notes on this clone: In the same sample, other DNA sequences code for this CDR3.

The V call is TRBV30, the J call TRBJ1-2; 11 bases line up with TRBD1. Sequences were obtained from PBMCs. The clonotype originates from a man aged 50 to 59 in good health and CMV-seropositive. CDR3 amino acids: CAWSRDRGFYGYTF. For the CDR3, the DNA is TGTGCCTGGAGCCGGGACAGGGGGTTTTATGGCTACACCTTC.